What follows are 5 T cell receptor beta chains derived from one specimen sequenced in a study of T cells in localized non-small cell lung cancer. Clones were sequenced by immunoSEQ multiplex PCR, and TCRdb holds only the in-frame ones, with some missing. The sample lists about 32,000 clones, 88% seen once, with 4.2% in the top ten. The material sequenced was peripheral blood mononuclear cells, taken before any cancer treatment. The receptor set was obtained from a woman aged 40-69 years with stage III lung adenocarcinoma.

This clone appeared once. The chain combines TRBV2 with TRBJ2-1; D gene unclear. The germline CDR1 and CDR2 sequences are SNHLY and FYNNEI. The CDR3 is made up of 13 amino acids. V was trimmed by 0 bases and J by 6 bases, leaving 6 bases between them. The CDR3 DNA is TGTGCCAGCAGTGAAGCTTGGGCCAATGAGCAGTTCTTC. Encoded protein: CASSEAWANEQFF. Variable domain in full (rest from reference TRBV2 and TRBJ2-1): EPEVTQTPSHQVTQMGQEVILRCVPISNHLYFYWYRQILGQKVEFLVSFYNNEISEKSEIFDDQFSVERPDGSNFTLKIRSTKLEDSAMYFCASSEAWANEQFFGPGTRLTVL.

The V call is TRBV29-1, the J call TRBJ1-2, with a tentative D call TRBD1 (5 bases). Germline values: CDR1 SQVTM, CDR2 ANQGSEA. The CDR3 length is 9 residues. Trimming shortened V by 6 bases and J by 7 bases, and 6 bases separated the two germline ends. In DNA form, the CDR3 reads TGCAGCGTGGGGGGTGGCTACACCTTC. It is translated as CSVGGGYTF. The full variable domain, completed using reference TRBV29-1 and TRBJ1-2, is SAVISQKPSRDICQRGTSLTIQCQVDSQVTMMFWYRQQPGQSLTLIATANQGSEATYESGFVIDKFPISRPNLTFSTLTVSNMSPEDSSIYLCSVGGGYTFGSGTRLTVV.

The V call is TRBV27, the J call TRBJ1-4; possibly TRBD1 for D (6 bases). The V gene's germline CDR1 is MNHEY and CDR2 SMNVEV (reference sequence). This CDR3 contains 17 residues. V lost 4 bases and J lost 6, with 21 bases in between. CDR3 amino acids: CASSSLSGRGGDEKLFF. In DNA form, the CDR3 reads TGTGCCAGCAGTTCACTTTCAGGGAGGGGGGGGGATGAAAAACTGTTTTTT.

V and J are TRBV2 and TRBJ2-2, with a weak D call TRBD1 (5 bases). V was shortened by 5 bases and J by 6 bases, with 22 bases between the two germline ends. Per germline, CDR1 SNHLY and CDR2 FYNNEI. This CDR3 comprises 17 residues. The CDR3 reads CASSPNLVRESPGELFF. The CDR3 DNA follows: TGTGCCAGCAGTCCTAATCTTGTCAGGGAAAGCCCCGGGGAGCTGTTTTTT.

The chain joins TRBV18 to TRBJ2-5; TRBD1 aligns across 8 bases. The CDR3 contains 14 residues. The germline gives CDR1 KGHSH, CDR2 LQKENI. V dropped 6 bases and J dropped 5; count of bases not matched to a gene: 8. The CDR3 sequence: CASSRTGGRETQYF. CDR3 in DNA: TGTGCCAGCTCCCGAACAGGGGGAAGGGAGACCCAGTACTTC.